A single sample gave rise to the 30 T cell receptor beta chains below, sequenced in a study of T cell responses to AZD1222 COVID-19 vaccine. TCRdb's copy holds only in-frame clones and misses some; the assay was immunoSEQ multiplex PCR. The table records 91,000 or so clones, about 93% of them present only once. Sequencing used peripheral blood, obtained 28 days after the second AZD1222 dose. These TCRs come from an adult who received the AZD1222 COVID-19 vaccine.

The CDR3 sequence: CASSPSGTGVFREAFF. CDR3 nucleotide sequence: TGTGCCAGCAGTCCGTCCGGGACAGGGGTTTTCAGGGAAGCTTTCTTT. J is TRBJ1-1 and V is TRBV28; 10 bases agree with TRBD1. This CDR3 is built from 16 residues. The germline V gene has CDR1 MDHEN and CDR2 SYDVKM. With 5 bases clipped from V and 8 bases from J, the junction kept 14 bases outside the gene matches. Drawing the rest from reference TRBV28 and TRBJ1-1, the complete variable domain is DVKVTQSSRYLVKRTGEKVFLECVQDMDHENMFWYRQDPGLGLRLIYFSYDVKMKEKGDIPEGYSVSREKKERFSLILESASTNQTSMYLCASSPSGTGVFREAFFGQGTRLTVV.

The V and J genes are TRBV6-5 and TRBJ1-1; D gene unclear. Per the germline V gene, CDR1 is MNHEY and CDR2 is SVGAGI. The V and J ends lost 5 bases and 1 base respectively, with 8 bases between them. This CDR3 is 13 amino acids long. The CDR3 region has the DNA TGTGCCAGCAGTCCGCCAGGGAACACTGAAGCTTTCTTT. Protein sequence: CASSPPGNTEAFF.

The V gene is TRBV12-3 or TRBV12-4, the J gene TRBJ1-1, with no clear D. The germline V and J ends were trimmed by 1 base and 4 bases, with 7 bases remaining between them. CDR3 length equals 13 residues. CDR3 DNA sequence: TGTGCCAGCAGTTTAGGACCGTCCACTGAAGCTTTCTTT. Encoded protein: CASSLGPSTEAFF.

The chain employs TRBV6-2 or TRBV6-3 and TRBJ1-3; D remains unclear. Germline V gene sequence: CDR1 MNHEY, CDR2 SVGEGT. CDR3 length: 15 residues. The ends were cut back, 2 bases at V and 4 bases at J, with 12 bases in the middle. DNA of the CDR3: TGTGCCAGCAGTTACGTGGCAGGCGGCGGAAACACCATATATTTT. It codes for CASSYVAGGGNTIYF.

The J gene is TRBJ2-7, the V gene TRBV9; TRBD1 matches at 9 bases. This CDR3 contains 14 residues. Trimming at V came to 2 bases and at J to 4 bases, leaving 4 bases not matched to a gene. CDR1 is SGDLS, CDR2 YYNGEE, per germline. CDR3 nucleotide sequence: TGTGCCAGCAGCGTCACAGGGGGCTCATACGAGCAGTACTTC. Translated, it gives CASSVTGGSYEQYF.

This clone was recorded only once. V is TRBV7-9 and J is TRBJ1-3, with a possible D match to TRBD1 (6 bases). Looked up from germline, CDR1 is SEHNR and CDR2 is FQNEAQ (reference sequence). The CDR3 covers 15 residues. V lost 5 bases and J lost 2, with 13 bases in between. CDR3 nucleotide sequence: TGTGCCAGCAGCCCCACAGGGAACACTGGAAACACCATATATTTT. This codes for CASSPTGNTGNTIYF.

The chain is built from TRBV18 and TRBJ1-6; no clear D gene. Per germline, CDR1 KGHSH and CDR2 LQKENI. V lost 3 bases and J lost 8, with 8 bases in between. The CDR3 is 13 residues long. The CDR3 nucleotides are TGTGCCAGCTCACCCCTCAGAGATTCACCCCTCCACTTT. Its protein product is CASSPLRDSPLHF.

V and J are TRBV30 and TRBJ1-1; 9 bases line up with TRBD1. CDR1 and CDR2 (germline): GTSNPN, SVGIG (reference sequence). J gave up 1 base and V 1 base, and 1 base lay outside the gene matches. The CDR3 runs 14 residues. The chain's CDR3 is CAWSGDRANTEAFF. CDR3 bases: TGTGCCTGGAGTGGGGACAGGGCGAACACTGAAGCTTTCTTT.

CDR3 bases: TGCGCCAGCACTCAGACCCCCGGCCCCCCGAAGGCTAACTATGGCTACACCTTC. Protein product: CASTQTPGPPKANYGYTF. The rearrangement joins TRBV5-1 to TRBJ1-2; D call uncertain. V gave up 6 bases and J gave up 0 bases, with 24 bases separating them. Germline CDR1 is SGHRS and CDR2 is YFSETQ. There are 18 residues in the CDR3.

The genes are TRBV5-1 and TRBJ2-2; 7 bases map to TRBD1. From germline, CDR1 is SGHRS and CDR2 YFSETQ. The CDR3 runs 16 residues. V lost 0 bases, J lost 3 bases, and 5 bases stayed unmatched. The CDR3 spells CASSLGGGDHTGELFF. DNA of the CDR3: TGCGCCAGCAGCTTGGGAGGGGGCGATCACACCGGGGAGCTGTTTTTT.

The chain links TRBV5-1 to TRBJ2-1, with D maybe TRBD2 (7 bases). The CDR3 runs to 16 residues. Trimming removed 1 base from V and 2 bases from J, with 13 bases in between. Germline V CDR1 and CDR2: SGHRS, YFSETQ. The CDR3 here is CASSLSQGTTYNEQFF. CDR3 DNA sequence: TGCGCCAGCAGCTTGTCTCAGGGGACTACCTACAATGAGCAGTTCTTC.

The J gene is TRBJ2-7, the V gene TRBV19, with TRBD2 matching 10 bases. The ends lost 11 bases at V and 2 bases at J; junction bases unmatched: 9. The germline gives CDR1 LNHDA, CDR2 SQIVND (reference sequence). The CDR3 has 14 amino acids. As DNA, the CDR3 is TGTGCCTCAAAAGCTAGCGGGGGCGCCTACGAGCAGTACTTC. This encodes CASKASGGAYEQYF.

This chain joins TRBV6-2 or TRBV6-3 and TRBJ1-1; D gene ambiguous. V was trimmed by 1 base and J by 0 bases, leaving 9 bases between them. Germline V gene lookup returns CDR1 MNHEY and CDR2 SVGEGT. This CDR3 spans 15 amino acids. The CDR3 here is CASSYFGFMNTEAFF. Here the CDR3 DNA reads TGTGCCAGCAGTTACTTTGGCTTCATGAACACTGAAGCTTTCTTT.

The chain employs TRBV19 and TRBJ2-1; perhaps TRBD1 as D (6 bases). There are 12 residues in the CDR3. Trimming took off 9 bases at V and 5 bases at J, with 11 bases between the two ends. CDR1 LNHDA and CDR2 SQIVND come from the germline V gene (reference sequence). This CDR3 is CASSRQDNEQFF. In nucleotides, the CDR3 is TGTGCCAGCTCCAGACAGGACAATGAGCAGTTCTTC. Looking up the rest from reference TRBV19 and TRBJ2-1 gives the full variable domain: DGGITQSPKYLFRKEGQNVTLSCEQNLNHDAMYWYRQDPGQGLRLIYYSQIVNDFQKGDIAEGYSVSREKKESFPLTVTSAQKNPTAFYLCASSRQDNEQFFGPGTRLTVL.

The V and J genes are TRBV6-1 and TRBJ2-3; D possibly corresponds to TRBD2 (5 bases). The CDR3 has 13 amino acids. With 1 base removed from V and 10 bases from J, the gap between germline ends came to 12 bases. Germline lookup yields CDR1 MNHNS and CDR2 SASEGT. The chain's CDR3 is CASSEVRAGSQYF. The CDR3 coding sequence is TGTGCCAGCAGTGAAGTGAGGGCAGGCTCGCAGTATTTT.

The chain combines TRBV9 with TRBJ2-5; 7 bases match TRBD1. Germline V gives CDR1 SGDLS, CDR2 YYNGEE. This CDR3 is built from 14 residues. After removal of 3 bases from V and 5 bases from J, the junction contained 7 bases not matched to a gene. For the CDR3, the DNA is TGTGCCAGCAGCGCCCGACAGGGTCTGGAGACCCAGTACTTC. This sequence encodes CASSARQGLETQYF. Complete variable domain (other parts from reference TRBV9 and TRBJ2-5): DSGVTQTPKHLITATGQRVTLRCSPRSGDLSVYWYQQSLDQGLQFLIQYYNGEERAKGNILERFSAQQFPDLHSELNLSSLELGDSALYFCASSARQGLETQYFGPGTRLLVL.

The V gene is TRBV7-2, the J gene TRBJ1-3, with 8 bases aligning to TRBD1. Germline V gene sequence: CDR1 SGHTA, CDR2 FQGNSA. V trimming: 1 base; J trimming: 3 bases; junction bases outside the gene matches: 8. The CDR3 totals 17 residues. CDR3 in amino acids: CASSLGRQGAGGNTIYF. The DNA of the CDR3 is TGTGCCAGCAGCTTAGGACGGCAGGGGGCGGGTGGAAACACCATATATTTT.

V usage is TRBV7-3 and J usage is TRBJ2-1; 11 positions agree with TRBD2. This CDR3 region has 15 residues. CDR1 SGHTA and CDR2 FQGTGA come from the germline V gene. V lost 5 bases to trimming and J lost 6 bases; unmatched junction nucleotides: 6. The CDR3 region is CASSRVAGGPNEQFF. As DNA, the CDR3 is TGTGCCAGCAGCAGAGTAGCGGGGGGGCCCAATGAGCAGTTCTTC.

V usage is TRBV7-8 and J usage is TRBJ1-6; TRBD1 matches 12 bases. Germline assignment: CDR1 SGHVS and CDR2 FQNEAQ. Trimming at V came to 3 bases and at J to 6 bases, leaving 6 bases not matched to a gene. The length of the CDR3 is 17 residues. CDR3 coding DNA: TGTGCCAGCAGCTTTGTCGGGACAGGGGGCGTTAATTCACCCCTCCACTTT. This codes for CASSFVGTGGVNSPLHF.

The CDR3 is CASSKQGITEAFF. Here the CDR3 DNA reads TGTGCCAGCAGCAAACAGGGAATCACTGAAGCTTTCTTT. This rearrangement joins TRBV9 to TRBJ1-1, with D possibly being TRBD1 (6 bases). CDR1 is SGDLS and CDR2 is YYNGEE in the germline V gene. The CDR3 spans 13 residues. V was trimmed by 4 bases and J by 4 bases, leaving 11 bases between them.

The chain combines TRBV28 with TRBJ1-2; 9 bases align to TRBD1. V dropped 2 bases and J dropped 2; count of bases not matched to a gene: 0. The CDR3 has 14 amino acids. The germline V gene encodes CDR1 MDHEN and CDR2 SYDVKM. The CDR3 protein is CASSLGTGNYGYTF. CDR3 nucleotides: TGTGCCAGCAGTTTAGGGACAGGGAACTATGGCTACACCTTC.

The chain carries TRBV19 and TRBJ2-7; 10 nucleotides agree with TRBD1. CDR1 LNHDA and CDR2 SQIVND come from the germline V gene (reference sequence). CDR3 size: 15 residues. Trimming cost V 6 bases and J 5 bases; bases outside gene matches: 10. CDR3 in DNA: TGTGCCAGTAGATCCCGGGACAGGGGTTACGACGAGCAGTACTTC. Residues: CASRSRDRGYDEQYF. Filled out from reference TRBV19 and TRBJ2-7, the complete variable domain reads DGGITQSPKYLFRKEGQNVTLSCEQNLNHDAMYWYRQDPGQGLRLIYYSQIVNDFQKGDIAEGYSVSREKKESFPLTVTSAQKNPTAFYLCASRSRDRGYDEQYFGPGTRLTVT.

The CDR3 DNA sequence: TGTGCCAGTAGCTCCGGGACACTGAATGAGCAGTTCTTC. As protein: CASSSGTLNEQFF. The chain joins TRBV19 to TRBJ2-1, with D perhaps TRBD1 (6 bases). Germline V lookup: CDR1 LNHDA, CDR2 SQIVND (reference sequence). Trimming left V 6 bases short and J 7 bases short, with 13 bases between. The CDR3 sequence is 13 residues long. The full variable domain, with the rest looked up from reference TRBV19 and TRBJ2-1, is DGGITQSPKYLFRKEGQNVTLSCEQNLNHDAMYWYRQDPGQGLRLIYYSQIVNDFQKGDIAEGYSVSREKKESFPLTVTSAQKNPTAFYLCASSSGTLNEQFFGPGTRLTVL.

This sequence joins TRBV4-2 and TRBJ2-3; 8 bases are shared with TRBD1. Trimming removed 1 base from V and 6 bases from J; junction bases left unmatched: 18. This CDR3 is built from 19 residues. The V gene's germline CDR1 is LGHNA and CDR2 YNFKEQ. The CDR3 DNA reads as TGTGCCAGCAGCCAAGGTGTTCCGTGGGGACAGGCCCCGAGGGATACGCAGTATTTT. As protein: CASSQGVPWGQAPRDTQYF.

The chain has TRBV18 and TRBJ1-1, with D unresolved. This CDR3 spans 13 amino acids. In germline, CDR1 is KGHSH, CDR2 LQKENI. V was shortened by 2 bases and J by 5 bases, with 9 bases between the two germline ends. The CDR3 spells CASSPISRTEAFF. The CDR3 DNA follows: TGTGCCAGCTCACCAATCTCACGGACTGAAGCTTTCTTT.

V is TRBV28 and J is TRBJ1-1; 7 positions match TRBD1. V was pared by 5 bases and J by 1 base, with 13 bases of the junction left unmatched. Germline-derived CDR1 and CDR2 are MDHEN and SYDVKM. The CDR3 loop spans 17 amino acids. CDR3 sequence reads: CASSPLWDRPSNTEAFF. The CDR3 DNA is TGTGCCAGCAGTCCGTTATGGGACAGACCGTCGAACACTGAAGCTTTCTTT.

The chain has TRBV4-3 and TRBJ2-5; 10 positions match TRBD2. The CDR3 contains 19 residues. V dropped 0 bases and J dropped 4; count of bases not matched to a gene: 14. Germline V CDR1 and CDR2: LGHNA, YSLEER. CDR3 in amino acids: CASSQDSIGTSGVAETQYF. CDR3 sequence (DNA): TGCGCCAGCAGCCAAGATTCGATAGGTACTAGCGGGGTAGCAGAGACCCAGTACTTC.

The chain recombines TRBV6-5 with TRBJ1-2; no firm D call. CDR3 length equals 14 residues. The V gene lost 6 bases and the J gene lost 6 bases, with 17 bases spanning the gap. Germline V gene data show CDR1 as MNHEY and CDR2 as SVGAGI. The CDR3 coding sequence is TGTGCCAGCAGGCCCGGATGGGGTCAGGATGGCTACACCTTC. Its translation is CASRPGWGQDGYTF.

This sequence joins TRBV6-1 and TRBJ1-5; D ambiguous. Germline values: CDR1 MNHNS, CDR2 SASEGT. Trimming removed 2 bases from V and 5 bases from J, with 7 bases in between. This CDR3 comprises 13 residues. The CDR3 bases are TGTGCCAGCAGTGAATTTACCTATCAGCCCCAGCATTTT. It is translated as CASSEFTYQPQHF.

The rearrangement joins TRBV6-5 to TRBJ1-4; 9 nucleotides align to TRBD1. Losses at the gene ends were 5 bases for V and 2 bases for J; bases not matched to a gene: 3. Germline V lookup: CDR1 MNHEY, CDR2 SVGAGI. The CDR3 has 15 amino acids. The CDR3 here is CASSNGQGTNEKLFF. DNA for the CDR3: TGTGCCAGCAGTAACGGACAGGGGACTAATGAAAAACTGTTTTTT.